The next 17 T cell receptor beta chains were all read from a single sample in a study of blood T cell repertoires in COVID-19. Sequencing was performed with immunoSEQ multiplex PCR; in TCRdb, only in-frame clones are kept and a portion is missing. The top ten clones hold over 14% of a sample with around 230,000 clones, approximately 84% of them seen once. The sequenced sample consisted of PBMCs or T cells enriched from blood (not recorded which). Source of these receptors: a man aged 35 to 55 who had recovered from COVID-19.

This chain connects TRBV28 to TRBJ1-3; D remains ambiguous. This CDR3 is built from 14 residues. The germline gives CDR1 MDHEN, CDR2 SYDVKM. V lost 7 bases and J lost 4, with 14 bases in between. CDR3 amino acids: CASNSRIEGNTIYF. The DNA for the CDR3 is TGTGCCAGCAACAGCAGGATCGAGGGAAACACCATATATTTT. Full variable domain (remainder filled in from reference TRBV28 and TRBJ1-3): DVKVTQSSRYLVKRTGEKVFLECVQDMDHENMFWYRQDPGLGLRLIYFSYDVKMKEKGDIPEGYSVSREKKERFSLILESASTNQTSMYLCASNSRIEGNTIYFGEGSWLTVV.

This clone was seen only a few times. The chain uses TRBV6-2 or TRBV6-3 and TRBJ1-2; D perhaps matches TRBD1 (6 bases). The CDR3 sequence is 13 residues long. Germline CDR1 and CDR2: MNHEY and SVGEGT. Trimming took 5 bases from V and 4 from J, leaving 11 bases between them. In DNA form, the CDR3 reads TGTGCCAGCAGTCTACAGGGTCCCTATGGCTACACCTTC. Encoded protein: CASSLQGPYGYTF.

The chain is built from TRBV7-2 and TRBJ2-1, with D possibly TRBD1 on 5 matching bases. CDR3 size: 15 residues. CDR1 and CDR2 from the germline V gene are SGHTA and FQGNSA. The germline V and J ends were trimmed by 1 base and 0 bases, with 7 bases remaining between them. The CDR3 region has the DNA TGTGCCAGCAGCTTAGAGGGGCGCTCCTACAATGAGCAGTTCTTC. Translation gives CASSLEGRSYNEQFF.

This clone was picked up a small number of times. The chain uses TRBV5-6 and TRBJ2-5; 8 bases are a match to TRBD1. With V trimmed by 3 bases and J by 5 bases, 6 bases remained unmatched. The CDR3 consists of 14 residues. Germline V gene sequence: CDR1 SGHDT, CDR2 YYEEEE. CDR3 in DNA: TGTGCCAGCAGCTATGGACAGGGCCGGGAGACCCAGTACTTC. Translating gives CASSYGQGRETQYF.

The CDR3 DNA reads TGCGCCAGCACGACAGGGAGTAGCACAGATACGCAGTATTTT. This translates into CASTTGSSTDTQYF. The chain has TRBV5-1 and TRBJ2-3; 7 nucleotides line up with TRBD1. Germline V lookup: CDR1 SGHRS, CDR2 YFSETQ. This CDR3 is built from 14 residues. J lost 0 bases, V lost 6 bases, and 4 bases had no gene match.

This clone was recorded only once. The chain is built from TRBV13 and TRBJ2-1, with 9 positions matching TRBD2. From germline, CDR1 is PRHDT and CDR2 FYEKMQ (reference sequence). J was trimmed by 8 bases and V by 5 bases; bases with no gene match: 7. This CDR3 spans 14 amino acids. The CDR3 region has the DNA TGTGCCAGCAGCCCTCGGGGCGGGAGGGATGAGCAGTTCTTC. This codes for CASSPRGGRDEQFF.

The genes are TRBV3-1 (or the pseudogene TRBV3-2) and TRBJ2-2; 10 bases line up with TRBD2. After removal of 0 bases from V and 9 bases from J, the junction contained 10 bases not matched to a gene. The CDR3 is made up of 17 amino acids. Germline CDR1 is LGHDT and CDR2 is YNNKEL (reference sequence). CDR3 coding DNA: TGTGCCAGCAGCCAAGATACTAGCGGGACCCGAACGTGGGAGCTGTTTTTT. This sequence encodes CASSQDTSGTRTWELFF.

The chain couples TRBV7-2 to TRBJ2-1; 9 positions agree with TRBD2. CDR3 length: 14 residues. V shed 5 bases and J 6 bases; nucleotides not matched to a gene: 5. Germline V gene lookup returns CDR1 SGHTA and CDR2 FQGNSA. CDR3 nucleotide sequence: TGTGCCAGCAGCCCGAGGCGGGGGGGCAATGAGCAGTTCTTC. The encoded protein is CASSPRRGGNEQFF.

The chain combines TRBV5-6 with TRBJ2-3; no definite D call. This CDR3 is built from 12 residues. The V and J ends lost 1 base and 4 bases respectively, with 4 bases between them. CDR1 is SGHDT and CDR2 is YYEEEE in the germline V gene. CDR3 bases: TGTGCCAGCAGCTTGACGGCAGATACGCAGTATTTT. Amino acid sequence: CASSLTADTQYF.

J is TRBJ2-1 and V is TRBV6-6; TRBD2 agrees at 10 bases. Germline CDR1 and CDR2: MNHNY and SVGAGI (reference sequence). CDR3 length: 16 residues. Germline trimming cut 6 bases from V and 4 bases from J; bases unmatched to any gene: 9. For the CDR3, the DNA is TGTGCCAGCAGGGACCGAGCGGGAGGGCCTTACAATGAGCAGTTCTTC. Translation: CASRDRAGGPYNEQFF.

This clone was detected many times. The chain links TRBV6-5 to TRBJ1-5, with D possibly being TRBD1 (6 bases). The CDR3 sequence is 15 residues long. CDR1 and CDR2 from the germline V gene are MNHEY and SVGAGI. The V and J ends lost 5 bases and 5 bases respectively, with 16 bases between them. In DNA form, the CDR3 reads TGTGCCAGCAGTCCAAACCAGGGGCGCTATCAGCCCCAGCATTTT. It codes for CASSPNQGRYQPQHF.

Only a few counts were recorded for this clone. A junction end diverges from the germline sequence, so it may reflect a read error. This chain links TRBV12-5 with TRBJ1-1, with 7 bases lining up with TRBD1. The CDR3 spans 15 residues. CDR1 and CDR2 (germline): LGHNT, FRNRAP. CDR3 nucleotide sequence: TGTGCTAGTGGTCCGACAGGGCGGGCCGCGAGGGGGTTGGACTTT. It is translated as CASGPTGRAARGLDF.

The rearrangement links TRBV27 to TRBJ2-7; 7 nucleotides align to TRBD1. With V trimmed by 2 bases and J by 0 bases, 4 bases remained unmatched. Germline-derived CDR1 and CDR2 are MNHEY and SMNVEV (reference sequence). The CDR3 is 15 amino acids. The CDR3 bases are TGTGCCAGCAGTTTAACAGGGGTGGGCTCCTACGAGCAGTACTTC. Encoded protein: CASSLTGVGSYEQYF.

Here the CDR3 reads CASSQGTGLSIGYTF. CDR3 nucleotide sequence: TGCGCCAGCAGCCAAGGCACAGGGCTCTCTATTGGCTACACCTTC. This chain connects TRBV4-1 to TRBJ1-2; D might be TRBD1 (6 bases). The CDR3 length is 15 residues. Trimming left V 1 base short and J 7 bases short, with 16 bases between. Germline lookup yields CDR1 MGHRA and CDR2 YSYEKL.

The chain recombines TRBV15 with TRBJ1-1; D remains unclear. Trimming removed 6 bases at V and 6 bases at J, with 14 bases between. Germline V gene sequence: CDR1 LNHNV, CDR2 YYDKDF (reference sequence). The CDR3 runs to 13 residues. The DNA of the CDR3 is TGTGCCACCAGAAAGACGGAGGGCCCTGAAGCTTTCTTT. Protein sequence: CATRKTEGPEAFF.

The chain uses TRBV11-2 and TRBJ2-1; the D gene is possibly TRBD2 (6 bases). Trimming cost V 3 bases and J 2 bases, with 8 bases left between them. From germline, CDR1 is SGHAT and CDR2 FQNNGV. The CDR3 runs to 14 residues. This CDR3 is CASSFGGTYNEQFF. DNA of the CDR3: TGTGCCAGCAGCTTCGGGGGAACCTACAATGAGCAGTTCTTC.

The rearrangement links TRBV5-4 to TRBJ2-1; D may be TRBD2 (7 bases). Germline V CDR1 and CDR2: SGHNT, YYREEE (reference sequence). This CDR3 contains 12 residues. V was cut by 0 bases and J by 15 bases, with 13 bases left in between. The DNA of the CDR3 is TGTGCCAGCAGCTTGGAAAGGGGGGGGGTGTTCTTC. Its translation: CASSLERGGVFF. The full variable domain, rest sourced from reference TRBV5-4 and TRBJ2-1, is ETGVTQSPTHLIKTRGQQVTLRCSSQSGHNTVSWYQQALGQGPQFIFQYYREEENGRGNFPPRFSGLQFPNYSSELNVNALELDDSALYLCASSLERGGVFFGPGTRLTVL.